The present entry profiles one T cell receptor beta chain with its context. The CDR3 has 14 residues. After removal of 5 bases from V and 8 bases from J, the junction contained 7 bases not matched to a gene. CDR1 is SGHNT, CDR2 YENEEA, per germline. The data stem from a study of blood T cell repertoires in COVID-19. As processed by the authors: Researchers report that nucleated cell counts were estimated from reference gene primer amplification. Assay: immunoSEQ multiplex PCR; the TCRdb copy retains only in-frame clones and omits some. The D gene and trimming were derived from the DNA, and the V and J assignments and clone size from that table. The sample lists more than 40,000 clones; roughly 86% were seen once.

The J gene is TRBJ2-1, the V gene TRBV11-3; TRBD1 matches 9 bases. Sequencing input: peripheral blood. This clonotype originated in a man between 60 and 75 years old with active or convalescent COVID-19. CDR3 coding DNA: TGTGCCAGCAGCGTTGGAGGGGACAGGGATGAGCAGTTCTTC. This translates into CASSVGGDRDEQFF.